The source of this T cell receptor beta chain is a study of blood T cell repertoires in COVID-19. Study context: Sites in the United States, Italy and Spain provided acute and convalescent COVID-19 samples.

Only in-frame clones appear in the TCRdb table, and some are missing; sequencing was by immunoSEQ multiplex PCR. The sample yields hundreds of thousands of clones, 88% seen once. Germline V gene lookup returns CDR1 MNHEY and CDR2 SMNVEV (reference sequence). V was trimmed by 9 bases and J by 3 bases, leaving 24 bases between them. The CDR3 contains 16 residues. This sequence joins TRBV27 and TRBJ2-7; possibly TRBD1 for D (6 bases). The sample was peripheral blood. The clonotype originates from a human donor in a cohort sampled during active COVID-19. The CDR3 sequence: CARQLTSLGAVYEQYF. CDR3 coding DNA: TGTGCCAGACAACTGACTTCATTGGGGGCTGTCTACGAGCAGTACTTC.